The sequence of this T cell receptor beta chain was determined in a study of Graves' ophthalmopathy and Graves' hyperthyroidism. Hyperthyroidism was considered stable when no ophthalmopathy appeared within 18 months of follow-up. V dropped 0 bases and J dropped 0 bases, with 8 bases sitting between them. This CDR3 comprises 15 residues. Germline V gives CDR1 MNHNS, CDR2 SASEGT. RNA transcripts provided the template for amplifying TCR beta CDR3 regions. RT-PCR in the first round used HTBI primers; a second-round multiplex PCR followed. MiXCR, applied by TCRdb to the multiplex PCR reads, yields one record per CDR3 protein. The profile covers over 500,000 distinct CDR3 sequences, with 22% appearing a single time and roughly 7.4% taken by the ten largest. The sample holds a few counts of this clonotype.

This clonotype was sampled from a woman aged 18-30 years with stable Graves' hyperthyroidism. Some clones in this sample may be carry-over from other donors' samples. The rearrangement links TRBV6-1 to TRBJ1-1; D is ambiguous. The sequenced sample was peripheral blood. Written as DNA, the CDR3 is TGTGCCAGCAGTGAAGCTACAACAATGAACACTGAAGCTTTCTTT. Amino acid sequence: CASSEATTMNTEAFF.